Following are 26 T cell receptor beta chains from one sample sequenced in a study of blood T cells in healthy people across ages (dated by TCRdb to between 2015 and 2016). Library preparation used 5' RACE. The sequencer listed for this sample is Illumina HiSeq 2500. The second PCR ran for about 7 to 11 cycles and used a J-beta primer mix along with a sample-barcoded 5' primer. The raw public data were reprocessed by TCRdb itself: fastp quality trimming at Q25, MiXCR clonotype calling, in-frame beta chains only. Duplicate CDR3 protein sequences are folded into a single record with the most common DNA and genes. The sample records 550,000 to 750,000 distinct CDR3 sequences, under 25% of which are singletons. 3.5% to 4% of the sample is held by the ten biggest clonotypes. Material for sequencing was blood. The origin of the receptors is a man between 65 and 85 years old in good health.

This sequence joins TRBV6-1 and TRBJ2-3, with 9 bases identical to TRBD2. This CDR3 is built from 16 residues. Germline trimming cut 7 bases from V and 5 bases from J; bases unmatched to any gene: 13. The germline CDR1 and CDR2 sequences are MNHNS and SASEGT. As DNA, the CDR3 is TGTGCCAGCACCGAGGGTCTAGCGGGACTGGAAGATACGCAGTATTTT. Residues: CASTEGLAGLEDTQYF.

The chain couples TRBV15 to TRBJ2-5; D gene ambiguous. The DNA end is a closer match to TRBJ2-1, so the J assignment may be wrong. Germline CDR1 LNHNV, CDR2 YYDKDF (reference sequence). This CDR3 is 15 amino acids long. The CDR3 bases are TGTGCCACCAGCAGAGAAAGGGCTGGGGTTAATGAGCAGTTCTTC. This sequence encodes CATSRERAGVNEQFF.

This clonotype was seen more than once but under ten times. The chain is built from TRBV29-1 and TRBJ2-1; 14 positions match TRBD2. V shed 2 bases and J 4 bases; nucleotides not matched to a gene: 4. The CDR3 has 16 residues. Germline V CDR1 and CDR2: SQVTM, ANQGSEA. The CDR3: CSVEIGTSGSYNEQFF. In DNA form, the CDR3 reads TGCAGCGTTGAAATAGGGACTAGCGGGAGTTACAATGAGCAGTTCTTC.

This clonotype occurred many times. The chain couples TRBV11-1 to TRBJ1-5, with D possibly matching TRBD1 (5 bases). The CDR3 totals 13 residues. The V and J ends lost 5 bases and 4 bases respectively, with 9 bases between them. The V gene's germline CDR1 is SGHAT and CDR2 FQDESV (reference sequence). For the CDR3, the DNA is TGTGCCAGCAGCCGGGAGGGGAATCAGCCCCAGCATTTT. Translating gives CASSREGNQPQHF.

This chain joins TRBV20-1 and TRBJ2-5; D may correspond to TRBD1 or TRBD2 (6 bases each). This CDR3 contains 13 residues. In germline, CDR1 is DFQATT, CDR2 SNEGSKA (reference sequence). V was pared by 5 bases and J by 1 base, with 11 bases between. The CDR3 spells CSAGGQTQETQYF. The DNA of the CDR3 is TGCAGTGCTGGGGGGCAGACCCAAGAGACCCAGTACTTC.

This clonotype has more than one count but fewer than ten. The rearrangement joins TRBV29-1 to TRBJ2-2, with 7 bases fitting TRBD1. V dropped 6 bases and J dropped 5; count of bases not matched to a gene: 9. Looked up from germline, CDR1 is SQVTM and CDR2 is ANQGSEA. CDR3 length equals 14 residues. The CDR3 DNA follows: TGCAGCGTGGCCGGGACAGCTGGGACCGGGGAGCTGTTTTTT. Its translation is CSVAGTAGTGELFF.

The table lists this clonotype with many counts. The genes are TRBV29-1 and TRBJ1-2, with D tentatively TRBD1 (5 bases). The germline CDR1 and CDR2 sequences are SQVTM and ANQGSEA. This CDR3 spans 15 amino acids. V dropped 5 bases and J dropped 3 bases, with 19 bases sitting between them. This chain's CDR3 is CSVYAPGLGDYGYTF. Written as DNA, the CDR3 is TGCAGCGTTTATGCACCGGGACTTGGGGACTATGGCTACACCTTC.

V usage is TRBV7-2 and J usage is TRBJ1-3, with D perhaps matching TRBD1 (6 bases). CDR1 and CDR2 (germline): SGHTA, FQGNSA. With 2 bases removed from V and 6 bases from J, the gap between germline ends came to 17 bases. The CDR3 sequence is 16 residues long. CDR3: CASSLPWGAGPNTIYF. The CDR3, as DNA: TGTGCCAGCAGCTTACCCTGGGGGGCCGGGCCAAACACCATATATTTT. The full variable domain, its missing parts supplied by reference TRBV7-2 and TRBJ1-3, is GAGVSQSPSNKVTEKGKDVELRCDPISGHTALYWYRQSLGQGLEFLIYFQGNSAPDKSGLPSDRFSAERTGGSVSTLTIQRTQQEDSAVYLCASSLPWGAGPNTIYFGEGSWLTVV.

The chain joins TRBV29-1 to TRBJ2-5; 8 positions match TRBD2. The DNA end lines up better with TRBJ2-1; the J call may be wrong. There are 14 residues in the CDR3. Germline CDR1 and CDR2: SQVTM and ANQGSEA. The CDR3 loop reads CSGAPGLASIEQFF. The DNA for the CDR3 is TGCAGCGGGGCCCCCGGACTAGCATCCATTGAGCAGTTCTTC.

This clonotype was observed a few times. A single base separates this from a much larger clone, so it may be a read error. Here the CDR3 omits its conserved ending phenylalanine or tryptophan, so a read error is the likely source. The chain links TRBV7-9 to TRBJ2-1; TRBD1 agrees at 11 bases. Germline CDR1 is SEHNR and CDR2 is FQNEAQ (reference sequence). The CDR3 sequence is 14 residues long. J gave up 7 bases and V 2 bases, and 1 base lay outside the gene matches. CDR3 protein: CASSLRDRGNEQFL. In DNA, the CDR3 is TGTGCCAGCAGCTTACGGGACAGGGGGAATGAGCAGTTCCTC.

This sequence joins TRBV20-1 and TRBJ2-1, with 8 bases fitting TRBD2. The CDR3 loop spans 15 amino acids. The germline CDR1 and CDR2 sequences are DFQATT and SNEGSKA (reference sequence). The trim removed 6 bases at V and 0 bases at J, leaving 7 bases unmatched. This CDR3 reads CSAERGRSSYNEQFF. CDR3 nucleotides: TGCAGTGCGGAACGCGGGAGGAGCTCCTACAATGAGCAGTTCTTC.

This chain uses TRBV19 with TRBJ2-5; 10 bases are shared with TRBD2. With the DNA end fitting TRBJ2-1 better, the J assignment may be wrong. Germline V lookup: CDR1 LNHDA, CDR2 SQIVND (reference sequence). The CDR3 sequence is 17 residues long. The CDR3 DNA reads as TGTGCCAGTAGTATAACCTCGGGAGCGGGAGGGCCCAATGAGCAGTTCTTC. This encodes CASSITSGAGGPNEQFF.

There are a few counts of this clonotype. The V gene is TRBV6-5, the J gene TRBJ1-4; D is unresolved. Germline-derived CDR1 and CDR2 are MNHEY and SVGAGI. V was pared by 2 bases and J by 5 bases, with 6 bases between. This CDR3 has 13 residues. Here the CDR3 reads CASSYVRNEKLFF. CDR3 nucleotide sequence: TGTGCCAGCAGTTACGTTCGAAATGAAAAACTGTTTTTT.

This clonotype was observed a handful of times. The chain combines TRBV3-1 with TRBJ2-5; 12 bases fit TRBD2. The J call may be wrong; the DNA end is better matched by TRBJ2-1. Germline-derived CDR1 and CDR2 are LGHDT and YNNKEL (reference sequence). CDR3 length: 15 residues. CDR3 in amino acids: CASSRTSGRYNEQFF. The CDR3 bases are TGTGCCAGCAGCCGTACTAGCGGGAGGTACAATGAGCAGTTCTTC.

In this sample, this clonotype turned up a few times. The chain employs TRBV9 and TRBJ2-1, with no clear D. Germline V gives CDR1 SGDLS, CDR2 YYNGEE. The CDR3 is 15 amino acids. Trimming took 0 bases from V and 1 from J, leaving 8 bases between them. Here the CDR3 DNA reads TGTGCCAGCAGCGTAGATCTAGTTTCCTACAATGAGCAGTTCTTC. Residues: CASSVDLVSYNEQFF.

The V gene is TRBV7-2, the J gene TRBJ2-5; D is unresolved. The tail of the sequence fits TRBJ2-1 better, so the J call may be wrong. The germline V gene encodes CDR1 SGHTA and CDR2 FQGNSA. CDR3 length equals 13 residues. The CDR3 bases are TGTGCCAGCTCTCAGAGCCTAGACAATGAGCAGTTCTTC. Amino acid sequence: CASSQSLDNEQFF.

The J gene is TRBJ2-2, the V gene TRBV24-1; 15 bases are shared with TRBD2. Germline assignment: CDR1 KGHDR and CDR2 SFDVKD. This CDR3 region has 20 residues. V lost 9 bases and J lost 9; bases outside the gene matches: 22. DNA of the CDR3: TGTGCCACCCCTACACACGAAGACGGACTAGCGGGAGGGTTAGTCCGGGAGCTGTTTTTT. It encodes CATPTHEDGLAGGLVRELFF.

The V gene is TRBV5-1, the J gene TRBJ2-1; TRBD2 agrees at 7 bases. Trimming cost V 0 bases and J 0 bases; bases outside gene matches: 9. The germline gives CDR1 SGHRS, CDR2 YFSETQ. This CDR3 has 18 residues. The CDR3 region has the DNA TGCGCCAGCAGCTTGGACCCTAGCGGAGGGAGCTCCTACAATGAGCAGTTCTTC. Protein product: CASSLDPSGGSSYNEQFF.

This clonotype was seen at least ten times. The chain combines TRBV7-2 with TRBJ2-7; 7 positions match TRBD2. The CDR3 has 14 amino acids. The germline CDR1 and CDR2 sequences are SGHTA and FQGNSA. J lost 7 bases, V lost 5 bases, and 11 bases had no gene match. CDR3 DNA: TGTGCCAGCAGCCTGGGACTACAATATGGGGAGCAGTACTTC. It specifies CASSLGLQYGEQYF.

Comments on this clonotype: This CDR3 is missing its conserved last phenylalanine or tryptophan, likely due to a read error. J is TRBJ2-7 and V is TRBV10-2, with 8 nucleotides matching TRBD2. After removal of 6 bases from V and 1 base from J, the junction contained 2 bases not matched to a gene. CDR1 WSHSY and CDR2 SAAADI come from the germline V gene. This CDR3 is 13 amino acids long. DNA of the CDR3: TGCGCCAGCAGAGCGGGAGTATCCTACGAGCAGTACTCC. This translates into CASRAGVSYEQYS.

The gene calls are TRBV5-4 and TRBJ2-3, with no clear D. The CDR3 runs to 14 residues. Trimming cost V 1 base and J 2 bases, with 8 bases left between them. CDR1 SGHNT and CDR2 YYREEE come from the germline V gene (reference sequence). The CDR3 nucleotides read TGTGCCAGCAGCTTGCGGCAGTCCACAGATACGCAGTATTTT. It codes for CASSLRQSTDTQYF.

This sequence joins TRBV28 and TRBJ2-5; 7 bases align to TRBD2. The J segment lost 5 bases and the V segment lost 6 bases, leaving 15 bases of the junction unmatched. Looked up from germline, CDR1 is MDHEN and CDR2 is SYDVKM. The CDR3 is 16 residues long. This chain's CDR3 is CASSPEDSGSRETQYF. The DNA of the CDR3 is TGTGCCAGCAGCCCCGAGGATAGCGGGTCGAGGGAGACCCAGTACTTC.

The chain has TRBV5-4 and TRBJ2-1, with D maybe TRBD2 (6 bases). The CDR3 extends over 14 amino acids. CDR1 and CDR2 from the germline V gene are SGHNT and YYREEE (reference sequence). Trimming shortened V by 7 bases and J by 2 bases, and 13 bases separated the two germline ends. DNA of the CDR3: TGTGCCAGCCAAGGAGGAGGGACCTACAATGAGCAGTTCTTC. Protein product: CASQGGGTYNEQFF.

This chain connects TRBV6-6 to TRBJ2-5; TRBD1 agrees at 8 bases. After removal of 5 bases from V and 5 bases from J, the junction contained 10 bases not matched to a gene. This CDR3 spans 15 amino acids. CDR1 is MNHNY, CDR2 SVGAGI, per germline (reference sequence). The CDR3 DNA is TGTGCCAGCAGTCTCCAGGGACAGGCGGTGGAGACCCAGTACTTC. Protein: CASSLQGQAVETQYF.

This clonotype was picked up a small number of times. V and J are TRBV7-2 and TRBJ1-4; D is perhaps TRBD1 (5 bases). V was cut by 5 bases and J by 8 bases, with 12 bases left in between. The CDR3 runs 13 residues. Germline-derived CDR1 and CDR2 are SGHTA and FQGNSA. CDR3 bases: TGTGCCAGCAGCCCCGAGCGGGGGGAAAAACTGTTTTTT. Its protein product is CASSPERGEKLFF.

This clonotype was seen just once. The V call is TRBV6-2 or TRBV6-3, the J call TRBJ2-7; D may correspond to TRBD1 or TRBD2 (5 bases each). Germline V gene data show CDR1 as MNHEY and CDR2 as SVGEGT. V was trimmed by 4 bases and J by 2 bases, leaving 12 bases between them. The CDR3 is 14 amino acids. In nucleotides, the CDR3 is TGTGCCAGCAGTTCCGGGACCTACACCTACGAGCAGTACTTC. This gives the protein CASSSGTYTYEQYF.